Shown below are 3 T cell receptor beta chains from a single sample sequenced in a study of T-cell memory formation after mild COVID-19. In TCRdb, the 5' RACE reads were re-called with MiXCR into one record per CDR3 protein. The sample records about 400,000 distinct CDR3 sequences, about 17% being singletons. The source material was PBMCs or a T cell subset sorted from them (not recorded which). The receptor set was obtained from a man between 18 and 29 years old who had mild COVID-19 (a few samples of this study predate the infection). Cell type and time point are not known.

This chain links TRBV4-3 with TRBJ2-3; 8 bases agree with TRBD1. Germline assignment: CDR1 LGHNA and CDR2 YSLEER. The length of the CDR3 is 15 residues. V was pared by 3 bases and J by 6 bases, with 8 bases of the junction left unmatched. The CDR3 sequence is CASSQEGQGVDTQYF. CDR3 bases: TGCGCCAGCAGCCAGGAAGGACAGGGTGTGGATACGCAGTATTTT.

This clonotype has only a few counts. This chain connects TRBV14 to TRBJ2-7; 9 bases match TRBD1. Per the germline V gene, CDR1 is SGHDN and CDR2 is FVKESK. V lost 4 bases to trimming and J lost 4 bases; unmatched junction nucleotides: 5. This CDR3 has 14 amino acids. Written as DNA, the CDR3 is TGTGCCAGCAGCCCCACGGGACAGGGATACGAGCAGTACGTC. This encodes CASSPTGQGYEQYV.

This clonotype has ten or more counts. This chain connects TRBV5-6 to TRBJ2-3; TRBD2 matches at 12 bases. Germline loops: CDR1 SGHDT, CDR2 YYEEEE. The CDR3 contains 15 residues. The trim removed 4 bases at V and 8 bases at J, leaving 8 bases unmatched. The CDR3 coding sequence is TGTGCCAGCAGCCGTCGGCGACTAGCGGGGGTTACGCAGTATTTT. Amino acid sequence: CASSRRRLAGVTQYF.